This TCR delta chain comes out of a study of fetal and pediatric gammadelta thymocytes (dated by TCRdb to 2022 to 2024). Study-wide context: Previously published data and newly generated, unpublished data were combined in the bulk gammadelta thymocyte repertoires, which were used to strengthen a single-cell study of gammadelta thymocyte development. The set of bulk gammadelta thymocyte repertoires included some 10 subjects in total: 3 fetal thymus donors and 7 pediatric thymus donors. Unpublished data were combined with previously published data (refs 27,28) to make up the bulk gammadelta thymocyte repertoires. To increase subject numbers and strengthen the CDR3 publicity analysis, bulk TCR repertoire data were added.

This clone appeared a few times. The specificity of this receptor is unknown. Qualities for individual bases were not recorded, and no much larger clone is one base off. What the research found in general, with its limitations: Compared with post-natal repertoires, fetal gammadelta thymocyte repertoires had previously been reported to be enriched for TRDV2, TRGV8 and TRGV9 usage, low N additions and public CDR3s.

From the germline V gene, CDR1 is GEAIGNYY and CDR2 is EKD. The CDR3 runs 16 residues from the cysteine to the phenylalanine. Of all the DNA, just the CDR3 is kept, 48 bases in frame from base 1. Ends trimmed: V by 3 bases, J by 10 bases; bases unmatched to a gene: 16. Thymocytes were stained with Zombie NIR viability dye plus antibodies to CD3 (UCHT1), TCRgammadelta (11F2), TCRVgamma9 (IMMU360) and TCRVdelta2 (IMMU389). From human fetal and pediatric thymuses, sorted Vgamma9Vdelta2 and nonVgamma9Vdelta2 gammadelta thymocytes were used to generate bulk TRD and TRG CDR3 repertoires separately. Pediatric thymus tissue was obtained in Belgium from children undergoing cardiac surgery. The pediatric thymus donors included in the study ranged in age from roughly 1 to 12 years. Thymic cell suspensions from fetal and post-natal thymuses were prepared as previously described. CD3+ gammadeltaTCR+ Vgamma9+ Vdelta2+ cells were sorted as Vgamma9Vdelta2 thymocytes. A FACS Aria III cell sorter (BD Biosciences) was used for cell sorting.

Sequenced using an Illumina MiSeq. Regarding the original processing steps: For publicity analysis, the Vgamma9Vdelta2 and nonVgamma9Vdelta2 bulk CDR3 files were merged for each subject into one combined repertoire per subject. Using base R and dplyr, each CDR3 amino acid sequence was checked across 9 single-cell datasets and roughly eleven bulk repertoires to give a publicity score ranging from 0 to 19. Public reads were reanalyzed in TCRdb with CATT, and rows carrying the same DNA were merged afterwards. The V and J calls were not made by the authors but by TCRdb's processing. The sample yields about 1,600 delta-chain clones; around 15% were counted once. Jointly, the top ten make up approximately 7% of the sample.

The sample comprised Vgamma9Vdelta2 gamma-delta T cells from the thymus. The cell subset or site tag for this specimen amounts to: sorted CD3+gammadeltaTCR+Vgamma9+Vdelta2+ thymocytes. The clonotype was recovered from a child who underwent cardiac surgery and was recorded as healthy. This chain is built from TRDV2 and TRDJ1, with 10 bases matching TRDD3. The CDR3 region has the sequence CACDAVGGGYAERLIF. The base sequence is TGTGCCTGTGACGCCGTTGGGGGGGGATACGCGGAAAGACTCATCTTT.